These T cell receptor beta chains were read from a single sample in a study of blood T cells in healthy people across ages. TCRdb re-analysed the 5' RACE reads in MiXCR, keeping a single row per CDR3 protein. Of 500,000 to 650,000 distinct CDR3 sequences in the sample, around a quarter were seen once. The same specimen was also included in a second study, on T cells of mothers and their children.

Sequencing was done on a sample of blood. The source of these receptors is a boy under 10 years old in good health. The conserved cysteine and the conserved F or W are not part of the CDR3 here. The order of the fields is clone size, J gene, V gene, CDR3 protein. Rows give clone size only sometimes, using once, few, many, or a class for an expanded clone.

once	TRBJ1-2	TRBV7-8	ASSPNRDGYGYT
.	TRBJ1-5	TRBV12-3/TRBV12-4	ASSLGAFQPQH
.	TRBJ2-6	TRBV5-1	ASSLLRRPSGANVLT
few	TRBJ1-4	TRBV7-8	ASNLLFATNEKLF
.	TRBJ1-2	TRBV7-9	ASSLTTTYDGYT
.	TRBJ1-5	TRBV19	ATKHSRGNQPQH
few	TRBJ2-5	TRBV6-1	ASSEARGGPRGQETQY
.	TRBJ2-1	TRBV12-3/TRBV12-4	ASSSGTYNEQF
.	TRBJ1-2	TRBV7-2	ASSLESGTDYGYT
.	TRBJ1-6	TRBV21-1	ASSKARPGNFNSPLH
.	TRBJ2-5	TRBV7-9	ASSPGQPNNIGF
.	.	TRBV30	AWSSRGMFNEQF